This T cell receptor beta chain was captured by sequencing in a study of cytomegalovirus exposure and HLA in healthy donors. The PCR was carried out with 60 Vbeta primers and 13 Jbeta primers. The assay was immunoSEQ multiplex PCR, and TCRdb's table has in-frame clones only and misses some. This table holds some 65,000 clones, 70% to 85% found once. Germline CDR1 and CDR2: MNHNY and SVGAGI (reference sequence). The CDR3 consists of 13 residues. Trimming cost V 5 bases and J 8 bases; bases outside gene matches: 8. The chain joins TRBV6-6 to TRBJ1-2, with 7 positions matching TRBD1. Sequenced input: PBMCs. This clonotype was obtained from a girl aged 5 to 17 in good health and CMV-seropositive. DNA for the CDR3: TGTGCCAGCAGTGTACAGGGGTGGGAGGGCTACACCTTC. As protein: CASSVQGWEGYTF.